This T cell receptor beta chain was identified during a study of vaccination effects on CD4 cells after COVID-19. V lost 2 bases and J 6 bases, leaving 16 bases between the germline ends. Germline V lookup: CDR1 KGHSH, CDR2 LQKENI. There are 15 residues in the CDR3. Cultured cells yielded isolated CD4+ T cells after 10 days. A word on this clone: The antigen is not known.

The assay was immunoSEQ multiplex PCR, and TCRdb's table has in-frame clones only and misses some. The sample holds 45,000 to 60,000 clones, 60% to 85% seen once. Sequenced material: CD4+ T cells from PBMCs cultured without peptide, taken before COVID-19 vaccination. This receptor was identified in a human donor who received a COVID-19 vaccine. J is TRBJ1-2 and V is TRBV18; maybe TRBD1 (5 bases). As DNA, the CDR3 is TGTGCCAGCTCACCAGCTTGGGGACGAAGCGATGGCTACACCTTC. The encoded protein is CASSPAWGRSDGYTF.